This T cell receptor beta chain originates from a study of blood T cell repertoires in COVID-19. The CDR3 totals 11 residues. The V and J ends lost 9 bases and 10 bases respectively, with 11 bases between them. Germline V gene lookup returns CDR1 KGHDR and CDR2 SFDVKD. Method: immunoSEQ multiplex PCR; TCRdb's copy keeps in-frame clones and lacks some. Of hundreds of thousands of clones in the sample, more than 75% were seen once. Sequencing used PBMCs or T cells enriched from blood (not recorded which). The clonotype comes from a woman aged 60 to 75 in a cohort exposed to, infected with or recovered from COVID-19 (not recorded which). The gene calls are TRBV24-1 and TRBJ1-4; D uncertain. In DNA form, the CDR3 reads TGTGCCACCGGCGAGCCGGGAAAACTGTTTTTT. This encodes CATGEPGKLFF.